A selection of T cell receptor beta chains follows, all from one sample in a study of cytomegalovirus exposure and HLA in healthy donors. Produced via immunoSEQ multiplex PCR; TCRdb's table is partial and in-frame only. This sample has 110,000 or so clones, with around 88% found just once. Sequenced material: PBMCs. The source of these receptors is a man younger than 35 in good health and CMV-seronegative. CDR3s leave out the opening cysteine and the closing phenylalanine or tryptophan.

J: TRBJ2-7; V: TRBV7-9; CDR3: ASSATGGYEQY
J: TRBJ2-7; V: TRBV6-5; CDR3: ASSPGRTGSYEQY
J: TRBJ2-7; V: TRBV2; CDR3: ASRPGLEGYEQY
J: TRBJ2-7; V: TRBV5-8; CDR3: ASSLVTGVKAYEQY
J: TRBJ2-3; V: TRBV6-5; CDR3: ASSRSGGADTQY
J: TRBJ2-1; V: TRBV11-3; CDR3: ASSVRTSGMYNEQF
J: TRBJ1-4; V: TRBV11-3; CDR3: ASSLDGQRNEKLF
J: TRBJ1-2; V: TRBV19; CDR3: ASSMTTNYGYT
J: TRBJ1-1; V: TRBV28; CDR3: ASSSPRDNSNTEAF
J: TRBJ1-5; V: TRBV7-8; CDR3: ASSLSRDRGNQPQH
J: TRBJ2-1; V: TRBV6-5; CDR3: ASSYDRGRYNEQF
J: TRBJ2-7; V: TRBV6-5; CDR3: ASSLSGRTIYEQY
J: TRBJ2-2; V: TRBV28; CDR3: ASNRGLAGAGELF
J: TRBJ1-1; V: TRBV20-1; CDR3: SANRQGEAF
J: TRBJ2-2; V: TRBV5-6; CDR3: ASSSRRQGKAGELF
J: TRBJ2-3; V: TRBV18; CDR3: ASSPLAGPEGDTQY
J: TRBJ2-2; V: TRBV27; CDR3: ASSFLGGRTGELF
J: TRBJ2-5; V: TRBV5-4; CDR3: ASSFLTTQETQY
J: TRBJ2-1; V: TRBV19; CDR3: ASSIDQGITDEQF
J: TRBJ2-3; V: TRBV14; CDR3: ASSLHTGWGTDTQY
J: TRBJ1-4; V: TRBV5-1; CDR3: ASSFGAGEKLF
J: TRBJ2-3; V: TRBV18; CDR3: ASSPRLAPNTDTQY
J: TRBJ2-7; V: TRBV20-1; CDR3: SALASEQY
J: TRBJ2-7; V: TRBV18; CDR3: ASSPDPGAFYEQY
J: TRBJ1-2; V: TRBV5-6; CDR3: ASSRTGGSYGYT
J: TRBJ2-1; V: TRBV27; CDR3: ASRKMGQFTYNEQF
J: TRBJ1-3; V: TRBV6-5; CDR3: ASSYVAGPGNTIY
J: TRBJ1-2; V: TRBV19; CDR3: ASAGRTSGGYT
J: TRBJ1-1; V: TRBV7-2; CDR3: ASSDAGGRTEAF